One sample yielded the 7 T cell receptor beta chains listed below, sequenced in a study of blood T cell repertoires in COVID-19. TCRdb keeps only in-frame clones here, not all; method: immunoSEQ multiplex PCR. The sample carries about 140,000 clones, more than 75% recorded once. The sequencing sample was made of peripheral blood. The receptors here all came from an elderly woman with acute or convalescent COVID-19.

V is TRBV5-4 and J is TRBJ2-1, with 11 nucleotides matching TRBD2. The CDR3 contains 15 residues. The J segment lost 4 bases and the V segment lost 4 bases, leaving 4 bases of the junction unmatched. In germline, CDR1 is SGHNT, CDR2 YYREEE (reference sequence). The CDR3 DNA reads TGTGCCAGCAGCCTGACTAGCGGGGTTTACAATGAGCAGTTCTTC. The encoded protein is CASSLTSGVYNEQFF.

As regards this clone: The junction shows a germline mismatch at one end, possibly a read error. The gene calls are TRBV19 and TRBJ2-4; maybe TRBD2 (6 bases). There are 14 residues in the CDR3. CDR1 and CDR2 from the germline V gene are LNHDA and SQIVND (reference sequence). The CDR3 DNA is TGTGCCAGTAGTACTCCGGGAGCCCAAAACATTCAGTACTTC. This sequence encodes CASSTPGAQNIQYF.

J is TRBJ2-6 and V is TRBV5-1; no clear D. The V gene lost 2 bases and the J gene lost 1 base, with 4 bases spanning the gap. CDR3 length equals 14 residues. The germline V gene has CDR1 SGHRS and CDR2 YFSETQ. The CDR3 loop reads CASSLRSGANVLTF. The CDR3 DNA follows: TGCGCCAGCAGCTTACGGTCTGGGGCCAACGTCCTGACTTTC.

The rearrangement links TRBV19 to TRBJ1-5, with TRBD1 matching 7 bases. Germline V lookup: CDR1 LNHDA, CDR2 SQIVND (reference sequence). The CDR3 has 15 residues. The V and J ends lost 3 bases and 5 bases, in that order; junction bases with no gene match: 7. The CDR3 bases are TGTGCCAGTAGTATCCTAAGGGACAGACATCAGCCCCAGCATTTT. Translated, it gives CASSILRDRHQPQHF.

This clone was found once. This chain uses TRBV2 with TRBJ2-3; tentative D call: TRBD2 (5 bases). V was cut by 8 bases and J by 1 base, with 19 bases left in between. This CDR3 comprises 16 residues. CDR1 is SNHLY and CDR2 is FYNNEI in the germline V gene. CDR3 DNA sequence: TGTGCCAGCGGCCCCCGGCGAGGGTTCGGCACAGATACGCAGTATTTT. This translates into CASGPRRGFGTDTQYF.

This clone was seen only once. The V gene is TRBV2, the J gene TRBJ1-5; the match to TRBD1 covers 8 bases. The ends lost 3 bases at V and 7 bases at J; junction bases unmatched: 5. The CDR3 totals 14 residues. Germline V lookup: CDR1 SNHLY, CDR2 FYNNEI. The CDR3 DNA sequence: TGTGCCAGCAGTGAGGACAGGGTGTGCCAGCCCCAGCATTTT. It is translated as CASSEDRVCQPQHF.

V and J are TRBV6-4 and TRBJ1-4; unclear D gene. The CDR3 spans 13 residues. Trimming removed 0 bases at V and 10 bases at J, with 9 bases between. Germline-derived CDR1 and CDR2 are MRHNA and SNTAGT. The CDR3 coding sequence is TGTGCCAGCAGTGACTCCGGCGGAGGAAAACTGTTTTTT. Translating it yields CASSDSGGGKLFF.